This entry is about one T cell receptor beta chain. This sample was taken from a study of blood T cell repertoires in COVID-19. At the level of the study: Some COVID-19 samples were acute and others convalescent; all came from the United States, Italy and Spain. In each case, the material was cDNA or gDNA derived from T cells, B-cell-depleted T cells, or PBMCs.

In the source study's methods: It was from reference gene primer amplification that nucleated cell counts were estimated. Using immunoSEQ multiplex PCR, the repertoire was profiled, and TCRdb retains in-frame clones only, with some absent. V and J calls and clone size are those listed in that table; D and trimming were worked out from the DNA. The sample has 100,000 or so clones; roughly 92% are singletons. The V segment lost 1 base and the J segment 5 bases; nucleotides outside the gene matches: 9. The CDR3 has 18 residues. Germline CDR1 reads SNHLY; CDR2 reads FYNNEI. This receptor was obtained from a man between 65 and 79 years old with acute or convalescent COVID-19. Sample: peripheral blood. The genes are TRBV2 and TRBJ1-6; 9 nucleotides match TRBD1. The DNA for the CDR3 is TGTGCCAGCAGTGAAGTCGGACTACAGGGGGCCAATAATTCACCCCTCCACTTT. The encoded protein is CASSEVGLQGANNSPLHF.